The T cell receptor beta chain under discussion was sequenced for a study of vaccination and CD4 T cells after COVID-19. Study as a whole: Post-COVID draws followed diagnosis by a median roughly 100 days (range 35 to 161). Typically, post-vaccine samples were obtained a median roughly 70 days after dose two, within a range of 14 to 241. Overall study findings and caveats: Median counts of SARS-CoV-2-reactive clonotypes increased from roughly 21 to 40; this difference was not significant. When vaccine-specific clones from convalescent patients were examined, 304 of 307 were spike mono-reactive.

The CDR3 is 15 residues long. V shed 1 base and J shed 0 bases, with 10 bases lying between them. In germline, CDR1 is DFQATT, CDR2 SNEGSKA (reference sequence). TCRdb called the PCR reads again in MiXCR, with one record for every CDR3 protein. Altogether 20,000 to 25,000 distinct CDR3 sequences are present, around 58% being singletons, with the ten largest covering around 1.1%. Points on this clonotype: Its antigen is not identified.

The sequencing here drew on CD4+ T cells from blood, taken before SARS-CoV-2 vaccination. The V and J genes are TRBV20-1 and TRBJ2-1; either TRBD1 or TRBD2 may supply D (5 bases each). This TCR was recovered from a human donor who had recovered from COVID-19. The CDR3 DNA reads as TGCAGTGCTAGAGTTCCAGGGAGCTCCTACAATGAGCAGTTCTTC. Amino acids: CSARVPGSSYNEQFF.